A selection of T cell receptor beta chains follows, all from one sample in a study of blood T cell repertoires in COVID-19. Produced via immunoSEQ multiplex PCR; TCRdb's table is partial and in-frame only. Of 50,000 to 75,000 clones in the sample, roughly 92% were seen once. The sample taken for sequencing was peripheral blood. Receptors originate from a man in his 70s with active COVID-19. The CDR3 runs from the conserved cysteine through the conserved F or W. Not every row has a clone size; where given, it reads once, few, many or a size class.

cdr3_length: 15
clone_size: .
j_call: TRBJ2-1
v_call: TRBV3-1/TRBV3-2
cdr3_aa: CASSPWERRYNEQFF

cdr3_length: 14
clone_size: .
j_call: TRBJ2-1
v_call: TRBV7-3
cdr3_aa: CASSLIAPADEQFF

cdr3_length: 18
clone_size: .
j_call: TRBJ2-3
v_call: TRBV19
cdr3_aa: CASSIDWSERRSTDTQYF

cdr3_length: 11
clone_size: .
j_call: TRBJ2-1
v_call: TRBV6-5
cdr3_aa: CASRTGGQQFF

cdr3_length: 15
clone_size: .
j_call: TRBJ2-2
v_call: TRBV5-5
cdr3_aa: CASSLYIANTGELFF

cdr3_length: 12
clone_size: .
j_call: TRBJ1-1
v_call: TRBV20-1
cdr3_aa: CSVSQEGTEAFF

cdr3_length: 13
clone_size: once
j_call: TRBJ1-5
v_call: TRBV10-1
cdr3_aa: CASLEIELGPQHF

cdr3_length: 15
clone_size: .
j_call: TRBJ2-3
v_call: TRBV29-1
cdr3_aa: CSVSRTGGRTDTQYF

cdr3_length: 14
clone_size: .
j_call: TRBJ2-3
v_call: TRBV6-5
cdr3_aa: CASRAGLSIDTQYF

cdr3_length: 14
clone_size: .
j_call: TRBJ2-5
v_call: TRBV6-5
cdr3_aa: CASQTGGGQETQYF

cdr3_length: 15
clone_size: .
j_call: TRBJ1-2
v_call: TRBV7-2
cdr3_aa: CASSSYGPGGSGYTF

cdr3_length: 14
clone_size: .
j_call: TRBJ2-5
v_call: TRBV13
cdr3_aa: CASQLAGVQETQYF

cdr3_length: 14
clone_size: .
j_call: TRBJ1-2
v_call: TRBV9
cdr3_aa: CASSVGPGNYGYTF

cdr3_length: 14
clone_size: .
j_call: TRBJ1-2
v_call: TRBV7-2
cdr3_aa: CASSLGEAVGGYTF

cdr3_length: 14
clone_size: .
j_call: TRBJ1-1
v_call: TRBV7-2
cdr3_aa: CASSFTTSNTEAFF

cdr3_length: 15
clone_size: .
j_call: TRBJ1-1
v_call: TRBV7-9
cdr3_aa: CASSEQGALRTEAFF

cdr3_length: 15
clone_size: .
j_call: TRBJ2-7
v_call: TRBV7-6
cdr3_aa: CASSPSTGRSYEQYF

cdr3_length: 10
clone_size: once
j_call: TRBJ1-4
v_call: TRBV20-1
cdr3_aa: CSASGEKLFF

cdr3_length: 16
clone_size: .
j_call: TRBJ1-5
v_call: TRBV3-1/TRBV3-2
cdr3_aa: CASSQSRQGASQPQHF

cdr3_length: 13
clone_size: .
j_call: TRBJ1-2
v_call: TRBV12-3/TRBV12-4
cdr3_aa: CASRIRQGDGYTF

cdr3_length: 14
clone_size: .
j_call: TRBJ2-2
v_call: TRBV5-4
cdr3_aa: CASKKGGGTGELFF

cdr3_length: 13
clone_size: .
j_call: TRBJ2-5
v_call: TRBV2
cdr3_aa: CASSLPRQETQYF

cdr3_length: 17
clone_size: once
j_call: TRBJ2-3
v_call: TRBV24-1
cdr3_aa: CATSDPTGTGLTDTQYF

cdr3_length: 16
clone_size: once
j_call: TRBJ2-5
v_call: TRBV3-1/TRBV3-2
cdr3_aa: CASSQDPTLVGETQYF

cdr3_length: 15
clone_size: .
j_call: TRBJ1-1
v_call: TRBV5-1
cdr3_aa: CASSLDDGGDTEAFF

cdr3_length: 13
clone_size: .
j_call: TRBJ1-1
v_call: TRBV24-1
cdr3_aa: CATSLSGNTEAFF

cdr3_length: 15
clone_size: .
j_call: TRBJ1-4
v_call: TRBV19
cdr3_aa: CASSLRGLSTEKLFF

cdr3_length: 15
clone_size: .
j_call: TRBJ2-1
v_call: TRBV3-1/TRBV3-2
cdr3_aa: CASSQDATGRHEQFF

cdr3_length: 14
clone_size: .
j_call: TRBJ1-5
v_call: TRBV2
cdr3_aa: CASSEEEVNQPQHF

cdr3_length: 11
clone_size: .
j_call: TRBJ1-2
v_call: TRBV19
cdr3_aa: CASSIRGSYTF

cdr3_length: 12
clone_size: once
j_call: TRBJ2-5
v_call: TRBV11-3
cdr3_aa: CASSLTQETQYF

cdr3_length: 13
clone_size: few
j_call: TRBJ1-6
v_call: TRBV10-1
cdr3_aa: CASSDTYNSPLHF

cdr3_length: 15
clone_size: .
j_call: TRBJ1-2
v_call: TRBV18
cdr3_aa: CASSPGPGTGNGYTF

cdr3_length: 13
clone_size: .
j_call: TRBJ1-2
v_call: TRBV6-5
cdr3_aa: CASSRGTGYGYTF

cdr3_length: 16
clone_size: .
j_call: TRBJ1-3
v_call: TRBV5-6
cdr3_aa: CASSLAGTWPGNTIYF

cdr3_length: 15
clone_size: .
j_call: TRBJ2-3
v_call: TRBV24-1
cdr3_aa: CATSAPVGGTDTQYF

cdr3_length: 13
clone_size: .
j_call: TRBJ1-2
v_call: TRBV18
cdr3_aa: CASSPPVDFGYTF

cdr3_length: 15
clone_size: once
j_call: TRBJ2-3
v_call: TRBV11-2
cdr3_aa: CASSLVAGGSDTQYF

cdr3_length: 19
clone_size: .
j_call: TRBJ2-1
v_call: TRBV11-3
cdr3_aa: CASSLDSPELAGGSSEQFF

cdr3_length: 12
clone_size: once
j_call: TRBJ1-5
v_call: TRBV28
cdr3_aa: CASSFQNQPQHF

cdr3_length: 13
clone_size: .
j_call: TRBJ2-7
v_call: TRBV10-3
cdr3_aa: CAITERTSYEQYF

cdr3_length: 11
clone_size: .
j_call: TRBJ2-3
v_call: TRBV20-1
cdr3_aa: CSAFAGTTQYF

cdr3_length: 15
clone_size: .
j_call: TRBJ1-4
v_call: TRBV18
cdr3_aa: CASSPDTATNEKLFF

cdr3_length: 16
clone_size: .
j_call: TRBJ2-1
v_call: TRBV27
cdr3_aa: CASRTTSGGVYNEQFF

cdr3_length: 15
clone_size: once
j_call: TRBJ1-2
v_call: TRBV28
cdr3_aa: CASSLSGLSSYGYTF

cdr3_length: 15
clone_size: once
j_call: TRBJ1-6
v_call: TRBV6-2/TRBV6-3
cdr3_aa: CASRPAQGAASPLHF

cdr3_length: 12
clone_size: .
j_call: TRBJ2-7
v_call: TRBV29-1
cdr3_aa: CSVVTGMNEQYF

cdr3_length: 16
clone_size: .
j_call: TRBJ1-5
v_call: TRBV7-8
cdr3_aa: CASRQLGGAVGQPQHF

cdr3_length: 14
clone_size: .
j_call: TRBJ1-2
v_call: TRBV5-6
cdr3_aa: CASSPGRREYGYTF

cdr3_length: 15
clone_size: .
j_call: TRBJ2-2
v_call: TRBV4-1
cdr3_aa: CASSLDREWAGELFF

cdr3_length: 14
clone_size: .
j_call: TRBJ1-3
v_call: TRBV6-6
cdr3_aa: CASRAGVGGNTIYF

cdr3_length: 18
clone_size: few
j_call: TRBJ1-4
v_call: TRBV28
cdr3_aa: CASSLGVGRQATNEKLFF

cdr3_length: 15
clone_size: .
j_call: TRBJ2-3
v_call: TRBV11-3
cdr3_aa: CASSVRTGRTDTQYF

cdr3_length: 16
clone_size: .
j_call: TRBJ2-1
v_call: TRBV5-6
cdr3_aa: CASSLFRGGFYNEQFF

cdr3_length: 11
clone_size: .
j_call: TRBJ1-5
v_call: TRBV7-3
cdr3_aa: CARLGDQPQHF